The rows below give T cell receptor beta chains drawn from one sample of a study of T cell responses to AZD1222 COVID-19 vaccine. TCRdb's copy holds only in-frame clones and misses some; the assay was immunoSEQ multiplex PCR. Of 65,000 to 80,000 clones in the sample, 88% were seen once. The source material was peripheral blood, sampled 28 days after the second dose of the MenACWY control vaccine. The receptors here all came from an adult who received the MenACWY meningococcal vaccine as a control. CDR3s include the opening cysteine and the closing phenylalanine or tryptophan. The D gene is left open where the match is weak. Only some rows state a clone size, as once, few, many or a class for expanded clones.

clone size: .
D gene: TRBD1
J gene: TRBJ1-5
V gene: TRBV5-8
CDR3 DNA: TGTGCCAGCATCCATTCGACAGGGGGCTGGCAGCCCCAGCATTTT
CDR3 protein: CASIHSTGGWQPQHF

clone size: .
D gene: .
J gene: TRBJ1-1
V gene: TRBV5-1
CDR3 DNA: TGCGCCAGCAGCTTGTCGGGGGGAAACACTGAAGCTTTCTTT
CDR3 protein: CASSLSGGNTEAFF

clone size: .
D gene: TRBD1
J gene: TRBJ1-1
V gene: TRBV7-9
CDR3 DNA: TGTGCCAGCAGTTCTCTCCGGGACAGGGTGGGGGAAGCTTTCTTT
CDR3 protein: CASSSLRDRVGEAFF

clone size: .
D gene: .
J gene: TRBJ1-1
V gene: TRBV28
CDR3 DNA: TGTGCCAGCAGCCCCCTTCTCGGGGGGGACATGAACACTGAAGCTTTCTTT
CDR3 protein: CASSPLLGGDMNTEAFF

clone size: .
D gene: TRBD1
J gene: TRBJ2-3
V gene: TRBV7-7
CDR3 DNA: TGTGCCAGCAGCATCGGAACAGGGGGCGCAGATACGCAGTATTTT
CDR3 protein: CASSIGTGGADTQYF

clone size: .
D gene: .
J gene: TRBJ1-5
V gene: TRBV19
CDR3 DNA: TGTGCCAGTAGTTCGCCGGGGGGGGCTTTTCAGCCCCAGCATTTT
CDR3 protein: CASSSPGGAFQPQHF

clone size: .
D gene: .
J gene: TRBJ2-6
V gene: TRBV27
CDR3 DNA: TGTGCCAGCAGTCCCGACCCTGGGGCCAACGTCCTGACTTTC
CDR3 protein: CASSPDPGANVLTF

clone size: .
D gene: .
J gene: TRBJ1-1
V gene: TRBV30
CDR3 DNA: TGTGCCTGGAGTAACAGGCCATTGAACACTGAAGCTTTCTTT
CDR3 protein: CAWSNRPLNTEAFF

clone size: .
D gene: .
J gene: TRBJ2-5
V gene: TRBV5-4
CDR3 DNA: TGTGCCAGCAGCATGCCTGGACAGACTCAAGAGACCCAGTACTTC
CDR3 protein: CASSMPGQTQETQYF

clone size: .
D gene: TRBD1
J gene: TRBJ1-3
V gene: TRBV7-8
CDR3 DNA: TGTGCCAGCAGCTTATCCCGACAGGGTTTCACCATATATTTT
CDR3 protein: CASSLSRQGFTIYF

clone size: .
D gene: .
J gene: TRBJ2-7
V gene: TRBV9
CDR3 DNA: TGTGCCAGCAGCCCCGGACTTAGCAACTCCTACGAGCAGTACTTC
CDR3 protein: CASSPGLSNSYEQYF

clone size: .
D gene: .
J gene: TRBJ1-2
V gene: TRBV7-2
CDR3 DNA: TGTGCCAGCAGCTTGAGCAGGGTGTACGGCTACACCTTC
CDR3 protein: CASSLSRVYGYTF

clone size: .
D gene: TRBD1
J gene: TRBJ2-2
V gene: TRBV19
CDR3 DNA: TGTGCCAGCCACGTTAAGTGGGGACAGGGAGGAACCGGGGAGCTGTTTTTT
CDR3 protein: CASHVKWGQGGTGELFF

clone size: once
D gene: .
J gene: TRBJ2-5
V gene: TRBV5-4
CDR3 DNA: TGTGCCAGCAGCCAGATAGGGGAAGAGACCCAGTACTTC
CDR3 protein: CASSQIGEETQYF

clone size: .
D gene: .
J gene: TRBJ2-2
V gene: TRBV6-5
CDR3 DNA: TGTGCCAGCAGGTTTAGGGGAGACGGGGAGCTGTTTTTT
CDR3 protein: CASRFRGDGELFF

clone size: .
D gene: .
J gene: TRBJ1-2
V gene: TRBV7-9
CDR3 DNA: TGTGCCAGCAGCTCCGGGCCCTATGGCTACACCTTC
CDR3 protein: CASSSGPYGYTF

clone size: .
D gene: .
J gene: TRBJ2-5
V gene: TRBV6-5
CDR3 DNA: TGTGCCAGCAGTTACTCAGGGCACGAGACCCAGTACTTC
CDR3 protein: CASSYSGHETQYF

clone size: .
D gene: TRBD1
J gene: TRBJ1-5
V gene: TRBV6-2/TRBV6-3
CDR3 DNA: TGTGCCAGCAGTCCCCCCCCAGGGACAGGTGGTAATCAGCCCCAGCATTTT
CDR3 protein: CASSPPPGTGGNQPQHF

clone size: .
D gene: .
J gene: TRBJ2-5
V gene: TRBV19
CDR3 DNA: TGTGCCAGTAGTATAGTAGGGAGAGAGACCCAGTACTTC
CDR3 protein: CASSIVGRETQYF

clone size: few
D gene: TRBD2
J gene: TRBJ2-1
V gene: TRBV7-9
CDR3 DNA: TGTGCCAGCGTCCGCGGGGGACTCTACAATGAGCAGTTCTTC
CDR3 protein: CASVRGGLYNEQFF

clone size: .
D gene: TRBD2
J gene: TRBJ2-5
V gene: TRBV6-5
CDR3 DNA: TGTGCCAGCAGCCCCGGGACTATCATCCAAGAGACCCAGTACTTC
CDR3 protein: CASSPGTIIQETQYF

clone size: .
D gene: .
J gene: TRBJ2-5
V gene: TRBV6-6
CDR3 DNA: TGTGCCAGCGATGGAGGAGGGGAGACCCAGTACTTC
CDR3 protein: CASDGGGETQYF

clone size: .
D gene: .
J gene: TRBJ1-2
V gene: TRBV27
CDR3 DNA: TGTGCCAGCATGCCGGGGAGAGCTAACTATGGCTACACCTTC
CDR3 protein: CASMPGRANYGYTF

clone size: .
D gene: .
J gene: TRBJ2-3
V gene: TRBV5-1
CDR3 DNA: TGCGCCAGCAGCTTAATGGGTGGCGGGACAGATACGCAGTATTTT
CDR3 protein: CASSLMGGGTDTQYF

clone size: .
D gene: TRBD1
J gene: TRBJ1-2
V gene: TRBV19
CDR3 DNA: TGTGCCAGTAGGGGACAGGGGGAAACCTATGGCTACACCTTC
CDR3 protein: CASRGQGETYGYTF

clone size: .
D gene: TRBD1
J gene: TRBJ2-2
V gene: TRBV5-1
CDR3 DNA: TGCGCCAGCTCCCGGGACAGGAACACCGGGGAGCTGTTTTTT
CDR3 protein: CASSRDRNTGELFF

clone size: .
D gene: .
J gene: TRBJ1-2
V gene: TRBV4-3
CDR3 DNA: TGCGCCAGCAGCCAAGACCGACAGGATTATAGTGGCTACACCTTC
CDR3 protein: CASSQDRQDYSGYTF

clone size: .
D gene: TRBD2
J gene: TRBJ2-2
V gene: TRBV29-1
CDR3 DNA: TGCAGCGCCTCGGCGGGGGGGCCTACCGGGGAGCTGTTTTTT
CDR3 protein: CSASAGGPTGELFF

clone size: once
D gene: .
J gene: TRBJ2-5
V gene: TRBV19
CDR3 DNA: TGTGCCAGTTCAACAGGGTCAGCAGAGACCCAGTACTTC
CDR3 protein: CASSTGSAETQYF

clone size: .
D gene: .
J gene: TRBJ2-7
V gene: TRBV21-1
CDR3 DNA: TGTGCCAGCAGCAAACAAGGACAGCCGAGGTCGGTCGAGCAGTACTTC
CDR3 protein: CASSKQGQPRSVEQYF

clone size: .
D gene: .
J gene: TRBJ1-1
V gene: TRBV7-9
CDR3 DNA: TGTGCCAGCAGCTTAGCGCCGGGGCAGGGGAACACTGAAGCTTTCTTT
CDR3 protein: CASSLAPGQGNTEAFF

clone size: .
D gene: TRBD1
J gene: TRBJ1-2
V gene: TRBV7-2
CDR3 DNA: TGTGCCAGCAGCTTAGCCGCAGGGGGAGTCTATGGCTACACCTTC
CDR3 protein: CASSLAAGGVYGYTF

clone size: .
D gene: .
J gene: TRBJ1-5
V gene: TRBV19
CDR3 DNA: TGTGCCAGTAGTATCGAGGAGGGACGGCTGGCCCCGGGAGGCAATCAGCCCCAGCATTTT
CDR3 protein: CASSIEEGRLAPGGNQPQHF

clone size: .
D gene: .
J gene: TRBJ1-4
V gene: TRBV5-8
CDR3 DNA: TGTGCCAGCAGCTTAGAAACAGTGCATAATGAAAAACTGTTTTTT
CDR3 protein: CASSLETVHNEKLFF

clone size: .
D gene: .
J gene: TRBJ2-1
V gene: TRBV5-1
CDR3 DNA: TGCGCCAGCAGCCCGGTTATCGAGACAAATGAGCAGTTCTTC
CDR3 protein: CASSPVIETNEQFF

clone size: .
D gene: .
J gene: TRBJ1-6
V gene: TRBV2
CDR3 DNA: TGTGCCAGCAGTCGGGCCTGGGGAAATTCACCCCTCCACTTT
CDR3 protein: CASSRAWGNSPLHF

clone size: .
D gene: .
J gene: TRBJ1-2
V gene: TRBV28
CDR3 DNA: TGTGCCAGCAGTTCCGGGCCCATTTTGGGTGGCTACACCTTC
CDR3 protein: CASSSGPILGGYTF

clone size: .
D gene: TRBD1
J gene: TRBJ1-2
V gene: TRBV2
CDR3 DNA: TGTGCCAGCAGGAGGGGACAGGGGGCTTACGGCTACACCTTC
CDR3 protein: CASRRGQGAYGYTF

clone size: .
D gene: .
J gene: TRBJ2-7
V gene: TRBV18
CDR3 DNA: TGTGCCAGCTCACCACAGGGGGGGACCTACGAGCAGTACTTC
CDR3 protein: CASSPQGGTYEQYF

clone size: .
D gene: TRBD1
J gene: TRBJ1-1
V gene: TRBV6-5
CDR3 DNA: TGTGCCAGCAGTTCTCAGACAGGGGGCAAAGCTTTCTTT
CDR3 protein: CASSSQTGGKAFF

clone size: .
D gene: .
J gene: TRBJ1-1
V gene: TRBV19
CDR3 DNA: TGTGCCAGTATTTCAGGTGGGGTGGGCGCTGAAGCTTTCTTT
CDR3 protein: CASISGGVGAEAFF

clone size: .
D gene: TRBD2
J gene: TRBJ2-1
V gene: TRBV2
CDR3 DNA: TGTGCCAGCAGTGAAAGTGGGACTAGCTCGTTCTTC
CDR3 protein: CASSESGTSSFF

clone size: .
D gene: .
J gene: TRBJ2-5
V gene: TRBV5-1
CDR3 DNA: TGCGCCAGCAGCCAAGTCGGGCAAGAGACCCAGTACTTC
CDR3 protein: CASSQVGQETQYF

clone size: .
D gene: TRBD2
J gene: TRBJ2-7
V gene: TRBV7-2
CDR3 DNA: TGTGCCAGCACCCCCGCTCCCGGACTAGCGTACGAGCAGTACTTC
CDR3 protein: CASTPAPGLAYEQYF

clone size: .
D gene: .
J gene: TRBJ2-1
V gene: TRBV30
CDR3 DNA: TGTGCCTGGAGCTTAGGGCGGATACGAGAGCAGTTCTTC
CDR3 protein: CAWSLGRIREQFF

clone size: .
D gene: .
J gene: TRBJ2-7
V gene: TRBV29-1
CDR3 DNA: TGCAGCGTTGAAATCCGACAGGTCTCCTACGAGCAGTACTTC
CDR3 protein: CSVEIRQVSYEQYF

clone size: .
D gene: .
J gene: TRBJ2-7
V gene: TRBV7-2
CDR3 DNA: TGTGCCAGCACCTCCTTACCTTCTGCCTACGAGCAGTACTTC
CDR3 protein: CASTSLPSAYEQYF

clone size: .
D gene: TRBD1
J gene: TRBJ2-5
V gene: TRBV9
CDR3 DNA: TGTGCCAGCAGCGTAGTGGGACAGCAAGAGACCCAGTACTTC
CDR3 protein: CASSVVGQQETQYF

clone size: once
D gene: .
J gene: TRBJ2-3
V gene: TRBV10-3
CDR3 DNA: TGTGCCATCAGCGCCCCGTCCACAGATACGCAGTATTTT
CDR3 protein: CAISAPSTDTQYF

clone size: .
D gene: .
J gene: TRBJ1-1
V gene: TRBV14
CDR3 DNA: TGTGCCAGCAGCCAAGAGTTGACGAACACTGAAGCTTTCTTT
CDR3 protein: CASSQELTNTEAFF

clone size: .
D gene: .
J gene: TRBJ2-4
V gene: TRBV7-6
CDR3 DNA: TGTGCCAGCAGCTTAGATCCGCCCTCCTTAGCCAAAAACATTCAGTACTTC
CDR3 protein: CASSLDPPSLAKNIQYF

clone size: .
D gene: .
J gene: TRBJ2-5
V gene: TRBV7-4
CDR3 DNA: TGTGCCAGCAGCTTACAGGGACCCAGGTCCGACCAGTACTTC
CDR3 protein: CASSLQGPRSDQYF

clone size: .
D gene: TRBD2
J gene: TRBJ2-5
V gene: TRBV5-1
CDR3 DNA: TGCGCCAGCAGCTTGGAGAGCGGGGGGGGTGAGACCCAGTACTTC
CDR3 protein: CASSLESGGGETQYF

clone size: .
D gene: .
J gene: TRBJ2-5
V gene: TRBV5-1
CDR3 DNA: TGCGCCAGCACCATCGCCCCCGGGGCGCAAGAGACCCAGTACTTC
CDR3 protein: CASTIAPGAQETQYF

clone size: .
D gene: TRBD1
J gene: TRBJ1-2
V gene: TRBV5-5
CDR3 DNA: TGTGCCAGCAGCTTGACCGGGACAGGGATGGATGGCTACACCTTC
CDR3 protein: CASSLTGTGMDGYTF

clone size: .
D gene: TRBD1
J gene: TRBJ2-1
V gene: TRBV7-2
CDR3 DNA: TGTGCCAGCAGCTGGGACAGTACCAATGAGCAGTTCTTC
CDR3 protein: CASSWDSTNEQFF

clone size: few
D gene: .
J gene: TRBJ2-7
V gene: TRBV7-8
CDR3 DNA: TGTGCCAGCAGCTTAGCGCGGGGTAGCGGCTACGAGCAGTACTTC
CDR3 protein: CASSLARGSGYEQYF

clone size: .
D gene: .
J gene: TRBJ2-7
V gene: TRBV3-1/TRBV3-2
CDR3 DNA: TGTGCCAGCAGCCAAGATCGGGACGAGCAGTACTTC
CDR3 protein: CASSQDRDEQYF